The TCR beta chain under discussion was sequenced for a study of T-cell memory formation after mild COVID-19. TCRdb reprocessed the 5' RACE reads via MiXCR and lists one record per CDR3 protein. This sample has 500,000 to 650,000 distinct CDR3 sequences, with about a fifth found just once. The source of this sequence is an adult woman who had mild COVID-19 (a few samples of this study predate the infection). Cell type and time point are not known. The sequencing sample was made of PBMCs or a T cell subset sorted from them (not recorded which).

The chain's CDR3 is CASSQVSGNEQFF. Written as DNA, the CDR3 is TGTGCCAGCAGCCAAGTCTCGGGGAACGAGCAGTTCTTC. The chain recombines TRBV3-1 with TRBJ2-1; maybe TRBD2 (5 bases). CDR3 size: 13 residues. V was cut by 1 base and J by 10 bases, with 11 bases left in between. Germline-derived CDR1 and CDR2 are LGHDT and YNNKEL (reference sequence).